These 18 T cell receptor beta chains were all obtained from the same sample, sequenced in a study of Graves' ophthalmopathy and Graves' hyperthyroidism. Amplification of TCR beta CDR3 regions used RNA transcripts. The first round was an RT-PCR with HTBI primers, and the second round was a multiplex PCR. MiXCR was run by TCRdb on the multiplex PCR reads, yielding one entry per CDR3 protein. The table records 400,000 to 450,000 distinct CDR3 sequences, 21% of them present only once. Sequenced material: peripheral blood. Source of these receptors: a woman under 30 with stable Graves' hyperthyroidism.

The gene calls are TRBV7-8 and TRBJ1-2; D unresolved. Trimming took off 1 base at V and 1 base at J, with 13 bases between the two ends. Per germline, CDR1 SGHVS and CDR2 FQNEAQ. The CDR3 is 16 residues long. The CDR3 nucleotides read TGTGCCAGCAGCTTAGGCAGGCTGATGCGTAACTATGGCTACACCTTC. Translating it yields CASSLGRLMRNYGYTF. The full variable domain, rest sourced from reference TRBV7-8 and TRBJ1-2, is GAGVSQSPRYKVAKRGQDVALRCDPISGHVSLFWYQQALGQGPEFLTYFQNEAQLDKSGLPSDRFFAERPEGSVSTLKIQRTQQEDSAVYLCASSLGRLMRNYGYTFGSGTRLTVV.

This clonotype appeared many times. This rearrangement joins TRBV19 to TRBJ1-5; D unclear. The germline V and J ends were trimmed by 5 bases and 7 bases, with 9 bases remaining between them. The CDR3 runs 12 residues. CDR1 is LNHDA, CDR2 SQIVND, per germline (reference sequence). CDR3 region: CASSPVGQPQHF. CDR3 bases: TGTGCCAGTAGTCCGGTAGGACAGCCCCAGCATTTT.

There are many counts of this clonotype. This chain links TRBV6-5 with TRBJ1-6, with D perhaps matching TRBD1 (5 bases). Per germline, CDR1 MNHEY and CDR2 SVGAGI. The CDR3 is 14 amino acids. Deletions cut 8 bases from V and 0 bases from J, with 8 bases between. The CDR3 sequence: CASGASSYNSPLHF. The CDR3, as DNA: TGTGCCAGCGGGGCCAGCTCCTATAATTCACCCCTCCACTTT.

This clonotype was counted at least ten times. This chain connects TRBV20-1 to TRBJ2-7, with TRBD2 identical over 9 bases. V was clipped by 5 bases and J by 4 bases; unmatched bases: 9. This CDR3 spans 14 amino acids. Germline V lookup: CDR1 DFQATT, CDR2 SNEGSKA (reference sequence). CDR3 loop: CSAAISGSGYEQYF. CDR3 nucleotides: TGCAGTGCTGCCATTAGCGGGAGTGGGTACGAGCAGTACTTC.

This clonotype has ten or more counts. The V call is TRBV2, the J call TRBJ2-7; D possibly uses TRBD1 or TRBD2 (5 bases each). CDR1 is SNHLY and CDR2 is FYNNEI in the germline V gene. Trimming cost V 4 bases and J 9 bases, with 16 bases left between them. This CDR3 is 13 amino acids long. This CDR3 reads CASSASRGDGQYF. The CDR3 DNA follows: TGTGCCAGCAGTGCTTCTAGGGGAGATGGGCAGTACTTC.

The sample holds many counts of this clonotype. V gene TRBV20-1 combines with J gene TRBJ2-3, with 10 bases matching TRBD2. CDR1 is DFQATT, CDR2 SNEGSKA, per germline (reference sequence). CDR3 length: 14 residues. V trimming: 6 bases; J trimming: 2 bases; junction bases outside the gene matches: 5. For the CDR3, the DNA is TGCAGTGCCCCGGGACTAGCGTCCACAGATACGCAGTATTTT. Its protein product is CSAPGLASTDTQYF.

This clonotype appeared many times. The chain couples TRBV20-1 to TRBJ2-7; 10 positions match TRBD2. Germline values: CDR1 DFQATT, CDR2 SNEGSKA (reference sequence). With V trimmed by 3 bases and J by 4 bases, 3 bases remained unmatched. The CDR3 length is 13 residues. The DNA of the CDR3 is TGCAGTGCTAGGCGGACTAGCGGATACGAGCAGTACTTC. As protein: CSARRTSGYEQYF.

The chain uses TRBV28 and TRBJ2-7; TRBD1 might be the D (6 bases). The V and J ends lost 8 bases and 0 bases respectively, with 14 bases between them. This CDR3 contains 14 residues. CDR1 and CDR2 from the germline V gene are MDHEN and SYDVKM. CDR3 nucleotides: TGTGCCAGCGCATACAGGGTACCCTCCTACGAGCAGTACTTC. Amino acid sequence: CASAYRVPSYEQYF.

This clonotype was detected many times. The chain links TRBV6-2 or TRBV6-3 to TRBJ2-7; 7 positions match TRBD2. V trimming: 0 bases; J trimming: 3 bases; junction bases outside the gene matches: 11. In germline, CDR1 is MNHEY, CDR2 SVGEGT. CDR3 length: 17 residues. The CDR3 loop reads CASSYSKVSGRNYEQYF. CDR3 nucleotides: TGTGCCAGCAGTTACTCGAAGGTCTCCGGGAGGAACTACGAGCAGTACTTC.

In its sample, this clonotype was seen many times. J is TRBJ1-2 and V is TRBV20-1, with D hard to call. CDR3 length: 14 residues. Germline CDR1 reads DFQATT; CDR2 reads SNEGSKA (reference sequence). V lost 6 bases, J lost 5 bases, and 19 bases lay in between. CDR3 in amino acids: CSARPYSVDYGYTF. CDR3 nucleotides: TGCAGTGCCCGACCTTATTCCGTGGATTATGGCTACACCTTC.

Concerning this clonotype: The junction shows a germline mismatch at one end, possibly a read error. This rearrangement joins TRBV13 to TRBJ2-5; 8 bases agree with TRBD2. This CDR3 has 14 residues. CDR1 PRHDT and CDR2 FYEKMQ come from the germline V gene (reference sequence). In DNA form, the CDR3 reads TGTGCCATCAGCTTACTCGGGACTAGTGAGACCCGGTACTTC. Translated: CAISLLGTSETRYF.

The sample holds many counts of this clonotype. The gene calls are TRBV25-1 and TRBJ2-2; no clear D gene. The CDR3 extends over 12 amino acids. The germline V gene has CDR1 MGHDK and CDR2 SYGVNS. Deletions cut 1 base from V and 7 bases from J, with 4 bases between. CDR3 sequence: CASSEWGGELFF. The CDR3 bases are TGTGCCAGCAGTGAATGGGGCGGGGAGCTGTTTTTT.

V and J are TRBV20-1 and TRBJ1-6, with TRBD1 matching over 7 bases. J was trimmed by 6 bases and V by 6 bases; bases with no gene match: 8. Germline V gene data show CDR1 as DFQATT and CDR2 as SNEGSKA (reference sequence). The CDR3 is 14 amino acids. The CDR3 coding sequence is TGCAGTGCCCAGACAGGGCCCGGTAATTCACCCCTCCACTTT. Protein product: CSAQTGPGNSPLHF.

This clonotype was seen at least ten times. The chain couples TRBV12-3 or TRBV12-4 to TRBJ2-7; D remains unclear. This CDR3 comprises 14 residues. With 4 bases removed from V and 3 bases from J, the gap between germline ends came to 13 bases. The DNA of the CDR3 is TGTGCCAGCAGTTCCATGGGGTGGGGCTACGAGCAGTACTTC. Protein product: CASSSMGWGYEQYF.

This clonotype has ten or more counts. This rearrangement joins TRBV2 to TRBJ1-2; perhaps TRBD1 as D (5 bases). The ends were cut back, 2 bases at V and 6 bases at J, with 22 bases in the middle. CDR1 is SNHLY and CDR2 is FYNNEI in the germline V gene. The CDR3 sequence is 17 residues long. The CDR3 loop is CASSEFASGRGVDGYTF. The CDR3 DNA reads TGTGCCAGCAGTGAATTTGCTTCTGGGAGGGGAGTTGATGGCTACACCTTC.

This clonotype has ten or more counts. The CDR3 DNA reads TGTGCCAGCTCTGAGTATAGCAATCAGCCCCAGCATTTT. Translation gives CASSEYSNQPQHF. V and J are TRBV18 and TRBJ1-5; D call uncertain. V was pared by 6 bases and J by 0 bases, with 6 bases between. The germline gives CDR1 KGHSH, CDR2 LQKENI. The CDR3 covers 13 residues.

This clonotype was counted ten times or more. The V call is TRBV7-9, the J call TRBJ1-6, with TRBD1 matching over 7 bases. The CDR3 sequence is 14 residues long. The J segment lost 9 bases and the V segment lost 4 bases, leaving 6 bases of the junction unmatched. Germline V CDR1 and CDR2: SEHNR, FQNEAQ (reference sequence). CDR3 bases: TGTGCCAGCAGCTCCGACAGGGCGAGTTCACCCCTCCACTTT. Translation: CASSSDRASSPLHF. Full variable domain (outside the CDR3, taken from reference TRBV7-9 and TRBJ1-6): DTGVSQNPRHKITKRGQNVTFRCDPISEHNRLYWYRQTLGQGPEFLTYFQNEAQLEKSRLLSDRFSAERPKGSFSTLEIQRTEQGDSAMYLCASSSDRASSPLHFGNGTRLTVT.

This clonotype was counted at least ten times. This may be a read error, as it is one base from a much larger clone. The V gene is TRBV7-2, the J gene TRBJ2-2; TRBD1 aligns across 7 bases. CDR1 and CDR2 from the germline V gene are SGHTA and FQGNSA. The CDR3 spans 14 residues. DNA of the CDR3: TGTGCCAGCAGTCCGGGACAGAACACCGAGGAGCTGTTTTTT. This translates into CASSPGQNTEELFF.